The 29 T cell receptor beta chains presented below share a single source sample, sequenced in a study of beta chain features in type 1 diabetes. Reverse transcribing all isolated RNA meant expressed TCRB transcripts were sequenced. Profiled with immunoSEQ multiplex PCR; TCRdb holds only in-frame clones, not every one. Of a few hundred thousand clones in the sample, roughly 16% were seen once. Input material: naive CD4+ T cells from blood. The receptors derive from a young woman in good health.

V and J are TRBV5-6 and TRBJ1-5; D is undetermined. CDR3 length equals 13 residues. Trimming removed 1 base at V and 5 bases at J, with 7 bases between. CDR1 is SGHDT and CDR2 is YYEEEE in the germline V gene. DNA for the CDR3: TGTGCCAGCAGCTTGATGGCGGATCAGCCCCAGCATTTT. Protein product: CASSLMADQPQHF.

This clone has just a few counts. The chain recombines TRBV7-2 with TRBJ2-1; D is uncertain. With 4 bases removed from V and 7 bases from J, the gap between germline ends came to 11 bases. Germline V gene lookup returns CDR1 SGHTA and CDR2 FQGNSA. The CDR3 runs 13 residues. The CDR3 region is CASSSLQVNEQFF. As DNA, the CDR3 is TGTGCCAGCAGCTCTCTCCAGGTAAATGAGCAGTTCTTC.

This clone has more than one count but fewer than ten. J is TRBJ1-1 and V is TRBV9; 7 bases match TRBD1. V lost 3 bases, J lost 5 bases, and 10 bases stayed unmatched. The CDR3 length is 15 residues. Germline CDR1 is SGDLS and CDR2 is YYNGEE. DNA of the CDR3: TGTGCCAGCAGCGCCTCGTTACAGGGGCCAACTGAAGCTTTCTTT. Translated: CASSASLQGPTEAFF. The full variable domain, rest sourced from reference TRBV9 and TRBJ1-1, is DSGVTQTPKHLITATGQRVTLRCSPRSGDLSVYWYQQSLDQGLQFLIQYYNGEERAKGNILERFSAQQFPDLHSELNLSSLELGDSALYFCASSASLQGPTEAFFGQGTRLTVV.

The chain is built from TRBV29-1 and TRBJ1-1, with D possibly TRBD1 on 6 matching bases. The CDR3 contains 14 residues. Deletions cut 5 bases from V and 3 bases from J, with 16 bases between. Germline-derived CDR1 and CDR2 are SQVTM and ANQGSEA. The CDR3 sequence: CSVPQGPRDTEAFF. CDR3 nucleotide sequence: TGCAGCGTTCCCCAGGGGCCCAGGGACACTGAAGCTTTCTTT.

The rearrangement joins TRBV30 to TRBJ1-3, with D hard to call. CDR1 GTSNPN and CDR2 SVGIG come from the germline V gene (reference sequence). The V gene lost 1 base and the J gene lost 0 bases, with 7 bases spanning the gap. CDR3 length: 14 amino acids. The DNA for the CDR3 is TGTGCCTGGAGTGCAGGCTACTCTGGAAACACCATATATTTT. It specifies CAWSAGYSGNTIYF.

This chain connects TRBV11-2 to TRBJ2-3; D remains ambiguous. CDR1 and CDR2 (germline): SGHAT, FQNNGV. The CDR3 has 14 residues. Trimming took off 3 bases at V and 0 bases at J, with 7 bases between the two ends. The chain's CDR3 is CASSFAESTDTQYF. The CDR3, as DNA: TGTGCCAGCAGCTTCGCGGAGAGCACAGATACGCAGTATTTT.

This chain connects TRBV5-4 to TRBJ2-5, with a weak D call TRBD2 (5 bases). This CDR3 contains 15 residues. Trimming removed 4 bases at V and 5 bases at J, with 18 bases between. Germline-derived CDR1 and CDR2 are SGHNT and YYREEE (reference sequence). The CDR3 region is CASSPRSYRGETQYF. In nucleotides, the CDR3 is TGTGCCAGCAGCCCCCGCTCTTACAGAGGGGAGACCCAGTACTTC.

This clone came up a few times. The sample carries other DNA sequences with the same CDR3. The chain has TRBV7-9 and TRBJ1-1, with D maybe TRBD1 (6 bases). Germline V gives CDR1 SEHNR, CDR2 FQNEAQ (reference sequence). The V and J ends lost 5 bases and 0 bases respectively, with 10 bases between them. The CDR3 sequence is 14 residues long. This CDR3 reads CASSLQGLNTEAFF. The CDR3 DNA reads TGTGCCAGCAGCCTACAGGGCCTGAACACTGAAGCTTTCTTT.

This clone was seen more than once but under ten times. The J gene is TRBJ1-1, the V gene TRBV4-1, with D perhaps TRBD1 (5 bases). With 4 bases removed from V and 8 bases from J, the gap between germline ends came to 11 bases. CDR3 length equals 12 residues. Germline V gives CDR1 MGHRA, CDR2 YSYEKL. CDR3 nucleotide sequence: TGCGCCAGCAGCCCCCTGGGGGGAGAAGCTTTCTTT. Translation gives CASSPLGGEAFF.

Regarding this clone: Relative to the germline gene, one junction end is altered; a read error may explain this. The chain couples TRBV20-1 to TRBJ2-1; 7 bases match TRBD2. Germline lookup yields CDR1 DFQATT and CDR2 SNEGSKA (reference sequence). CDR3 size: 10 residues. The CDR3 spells CSALLRERFF. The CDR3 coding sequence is TGCAGTGCCCTTTTGCGGGAGCGGTTCTTC.

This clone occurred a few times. Written as DNA, the CDR3 is TGTGCCAGCAGCCGAGCATCTGGGGCCAACGTCCTGACTTTC. Translated: CASSRASGANVLTF. V usage is TRBV7-2 and J usage is TRBJ2-6; D uncertain. Trimming pared 5 bases from V and 1 base from J, leaving 6 bases between. Germline V gives CDR1 SGHTA, CDR2 FQGNSA. The length of the CDR3 is 14 residues. Together with reference TRBV7-2 and TRBJ2-6, the CDR3 gives the full variable domain: GAGVSQSPSNKVTEKGKDVELRCDPISGHTALYWYRQSLGQGLEFLIYFQGNSAPDKSGLPSDRFSAERTGGSVSTLTIQRTQQEDSAVYLCASSRASGANVLTFGAGSRLTVL.

CDR3 residues: CSAEHTYEQYF. The CDR3 DNA reads TGCAGTGCCGAACACACCTACGAGCAGTACTTC. This chain connects TRBV20-1 to TRBJ2-7; D not certain. Trimming shortened V by 6 bases and J by 2 bases, and 8 bases separated the two germline ends. The CDR3 is 11 amino acids. Germline V gives CDR1 DFQATT, CDR2 SNEGSKA (reference sequence).

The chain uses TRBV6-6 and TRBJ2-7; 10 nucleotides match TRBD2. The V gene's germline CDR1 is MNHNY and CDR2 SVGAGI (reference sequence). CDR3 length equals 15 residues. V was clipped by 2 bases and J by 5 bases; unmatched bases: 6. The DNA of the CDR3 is TGTGCCAGCAGTTACGCGTCTAGCGGGAGCCACGAGCAGTACTTC. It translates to CASSYASSGSHEQYF.

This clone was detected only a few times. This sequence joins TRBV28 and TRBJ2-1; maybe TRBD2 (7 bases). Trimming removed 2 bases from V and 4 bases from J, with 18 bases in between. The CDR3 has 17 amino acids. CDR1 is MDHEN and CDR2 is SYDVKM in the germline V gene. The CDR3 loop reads CASSLESRGGGYNEQFF. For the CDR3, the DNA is TGTGCCAGCAGTTTAGAATCAAGGGGAGGGGGATACAATGAGCAGTTCTTC.

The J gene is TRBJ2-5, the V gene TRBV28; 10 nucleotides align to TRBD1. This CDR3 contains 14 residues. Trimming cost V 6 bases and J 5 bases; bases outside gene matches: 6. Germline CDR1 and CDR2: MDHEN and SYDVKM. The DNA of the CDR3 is TGTGCCAGCAGAGCGACAGGGGGCAGGGAGACCCAGTACTTC. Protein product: CASRATGGRETQYF.

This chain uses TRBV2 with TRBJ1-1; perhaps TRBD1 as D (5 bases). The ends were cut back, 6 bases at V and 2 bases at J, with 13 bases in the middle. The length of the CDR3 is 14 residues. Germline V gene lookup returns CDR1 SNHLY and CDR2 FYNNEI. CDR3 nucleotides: TGTGCCAGCAGGAGTGGGGGGGTCAACACTGAAGCTTTCTTT. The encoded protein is CASRSGGVNTEAFF. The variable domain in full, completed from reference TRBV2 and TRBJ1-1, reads EPEVTQTPSHQVTQMGQEVILRCVPISNHLYFYWYRQILGQKVEFLVSFYNNEISEKSEIFDDQFSVERPDGSNFTLKIRSTKLEDSAMYFCASRSGGVNTEAFFGQGTRLTVV.

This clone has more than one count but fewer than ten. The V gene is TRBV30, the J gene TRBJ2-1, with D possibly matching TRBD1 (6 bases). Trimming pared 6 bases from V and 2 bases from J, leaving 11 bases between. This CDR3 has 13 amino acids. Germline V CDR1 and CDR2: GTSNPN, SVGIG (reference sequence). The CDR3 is CACQGSAYNEQFF. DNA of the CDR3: TGTGCCTGTCAGGGGTCGGCCTACAATGAGCAGTTCTTC.

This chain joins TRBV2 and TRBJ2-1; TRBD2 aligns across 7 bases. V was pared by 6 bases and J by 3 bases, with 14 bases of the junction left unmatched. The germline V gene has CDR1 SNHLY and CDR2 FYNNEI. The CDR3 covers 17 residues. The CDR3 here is CASRPAASGIRYNEQFF. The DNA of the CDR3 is TGTGCCAGCAGGCCGGCGGCTAGCGGCATTCGCTACAATGAGCAGTTCTTC.

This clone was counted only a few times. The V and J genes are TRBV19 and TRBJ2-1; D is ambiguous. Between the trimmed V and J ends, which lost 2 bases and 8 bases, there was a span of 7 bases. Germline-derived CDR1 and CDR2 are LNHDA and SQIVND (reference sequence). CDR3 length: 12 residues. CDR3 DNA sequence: TGTGCCAGTAGTATATTTCCCGATGAGCAGTTCTTC. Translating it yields CASSIFPDEQFF.

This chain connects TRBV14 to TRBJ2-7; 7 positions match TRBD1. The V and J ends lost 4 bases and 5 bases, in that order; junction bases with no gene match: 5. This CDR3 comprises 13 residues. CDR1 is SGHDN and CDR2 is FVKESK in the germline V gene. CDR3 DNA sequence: TGTGCCAGCAGCCGAAACCAGGGGGACGAGCAGTACTTC. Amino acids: CASSRNQGDEQYF.

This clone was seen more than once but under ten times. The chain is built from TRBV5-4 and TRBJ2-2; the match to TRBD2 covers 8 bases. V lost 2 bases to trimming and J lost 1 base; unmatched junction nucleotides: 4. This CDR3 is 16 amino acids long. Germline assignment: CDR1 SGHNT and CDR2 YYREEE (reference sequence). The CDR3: CASSLGAGVNTGELFF. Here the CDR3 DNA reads TGTGCCAGCAGCTTAGGAGCGGGAGTGAACACCGGGGAGCTGTTTTTT.

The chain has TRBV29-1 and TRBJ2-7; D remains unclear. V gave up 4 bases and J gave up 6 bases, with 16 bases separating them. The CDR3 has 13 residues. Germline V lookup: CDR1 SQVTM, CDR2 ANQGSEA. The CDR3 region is CSVAKTLTPEQYF. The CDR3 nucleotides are TGCAGCGTTGCGAAGACTTTAACCCCCGAGCAGTACTTC.

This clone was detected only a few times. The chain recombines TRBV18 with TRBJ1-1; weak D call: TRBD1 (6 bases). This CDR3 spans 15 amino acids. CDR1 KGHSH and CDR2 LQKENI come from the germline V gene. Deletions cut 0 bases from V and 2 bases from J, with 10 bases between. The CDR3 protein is CASSPPPQGNTEAFF. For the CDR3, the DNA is TGTGCCAGCTCACCACCCCCACAGGGCAACACTGAAGCTTTCTTT. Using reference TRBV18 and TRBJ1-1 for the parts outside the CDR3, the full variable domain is NAGVMQNPRHLVRRRGQEARLRCSPMKGHSHVYWYRQLPEEGLKFMVYLQKENIIDESGMPKERFSAEFPKEGPSILRIQQVVRGDSAAYFCASSPPPQGNTEAFFGQGTRLTVV.

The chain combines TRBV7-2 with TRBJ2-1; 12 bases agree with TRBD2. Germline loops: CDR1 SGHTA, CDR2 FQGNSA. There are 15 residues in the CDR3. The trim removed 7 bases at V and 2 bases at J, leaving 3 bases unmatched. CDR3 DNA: TGTGCCAGCAATCTAGCGGGAGGGCCCTACAATGAGCAGTTCTTC. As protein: CASNLAGGPYNEQFF.

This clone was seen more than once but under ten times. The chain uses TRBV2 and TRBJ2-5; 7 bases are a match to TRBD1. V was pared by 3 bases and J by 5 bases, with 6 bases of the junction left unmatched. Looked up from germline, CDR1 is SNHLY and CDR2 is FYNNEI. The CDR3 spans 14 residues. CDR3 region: CASSETGPTETQYF. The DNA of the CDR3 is TGTGCCAGCAGTGAGACAGGGCCCACCGAGACCCAGTACTTC.

Here the CDR3 reads CASSSQGGLSYNEQFF. CDR3 in DNA: TGCGCCAGCAGCTCACAGGGGGGACTCTCCTACAATGAGCAGTTCTTC. This chain connects TRBV5-1 to TRBJ2-1; 8 positions match TRBD1. The CDR3 contains 16 residues. CDR1 is SGHRS and CDR2 is YFSETQ in the germline V gene. V was clipped by 3 bases and J by 0 bases; unmatched bases: 5.

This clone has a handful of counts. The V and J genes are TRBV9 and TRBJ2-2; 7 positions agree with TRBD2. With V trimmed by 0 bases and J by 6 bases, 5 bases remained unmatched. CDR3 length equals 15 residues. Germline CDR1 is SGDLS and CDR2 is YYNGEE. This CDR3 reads CASSVVWGGAGELFF. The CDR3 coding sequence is TGTGCCAGCAGCGTAGTCTGGGGAGGGGCCGGGGAGCTGTTTTTT.

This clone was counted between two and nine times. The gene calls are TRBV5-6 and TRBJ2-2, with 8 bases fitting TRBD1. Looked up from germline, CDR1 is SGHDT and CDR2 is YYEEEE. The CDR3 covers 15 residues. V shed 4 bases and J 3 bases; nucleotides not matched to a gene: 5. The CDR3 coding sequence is TGTGCCAGCAGCCGACTGGACAGGGACACCGGGGAGCTGTTTTTT. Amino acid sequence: CASSRLDRDTGELFF.

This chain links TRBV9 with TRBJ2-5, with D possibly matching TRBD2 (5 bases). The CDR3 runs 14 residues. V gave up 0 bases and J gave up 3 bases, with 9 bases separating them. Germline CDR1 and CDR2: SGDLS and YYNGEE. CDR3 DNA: TGTGCCAGCAGCGTAGATGAGCGGAAAGAGACCCAGTACTTC. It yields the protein CASSVDERKETQYF.